This T cell receptor (beta chain) was retrieved from a study of blood T cell repertoires in COVID-19. The overall study: The study drew acute and convalescent COVID-19 samples from the United States, Italy and Spain. The cDNA or gDNA used as material had been derived from T cells, B-cell-depleted T cells, or PBMCs.

V shed 5 bases and J shed 7 bases, with 17 bases lying between them. The CDR3 consists of 14 residues. CDR1 SGHAT and CDR2 FQNNGV come from the germline V gene. Original processing methods: Estimation of nucleated cell counts was performed using reference gene primer amplification. Sequenced by immunoSEQ multiplex PCR; TCRdb stores in-frame clones only, minus some. That table gives V, J and clone size, and the DNA gave D and trimming. The sample shows tens of thousands of clones, about 84% of them seen only once. The rearrangement uses TRBV11-2 and TRBJ1-2; maybe TRBD1 (6 bases). This sequence was found in a human donor in a cohort sampled during active COVID-19. The sequenced sample was peripheral blood. The CDR3 reads CASSKNPGTSGYTF. The CDR3 nucleotides are TGTGCCAGCAGCAAAAACCCCGGGACATCTGGCTACACCTTC. The full variable domain, rest sourced from reference TRBV11-2 and TRBJ1-2, is EAGVAQSPRYKIIEKRQSVAFWCNPISGHATLYWYQQILGQGPKLLIQFQNNGVVDDSQLPKDRFSAERLKGVDSTLKIQPAKLEDSAVYLCASSKNPGTSGYTFGSGTRLTVV.